The present T cell receptor (beta chain) was sequenced within a study of brain T cells in children with intractable seizures. Overall study findings and caveats: Clones missing pre-surgery may reflect undersampling of that blood sample. Top 50 brain clonotypes included both public and private clones.

The data were produced by immunoSEQ multiplex PCR, yet TCRdb's version contains in-frame clones alone and is incomplete. The table has 2,000 or so clones, about 78% seen once. Only cases whose brain tissue showed the highest T cell transcript signatures were sequenced. Germline CDR1 is MNHEY and CDR2 is SVGEGT. Between the trimmed V and J ends, which lost 2 bases and 7 bases, there was a span of 13 bases. The length of the CDR3 is 14 residues. Details on this clone: Antigen unknown.

The TCR originated in a girl aged 2 to 10 with tuberous sclerosis and intractable seizures. The chain has TRBV6-2 or TRBV6-3 and TRBJ2-3, with D tentatively TRBD2 (6 bases). The sequenced sample was resected brain tissue, obtained at surgery. CDR3 loop: CASSYQEGGYTQYF. The CDR3 DNA is TGTGCCAGCAGTTACCAGGAGGGTGGATATACGCAGTATTTT.